These 9 T cell receptor beta chains came from one sample sequenced in a study of lymphopenia after photon versus proton radiotherapy. Method: immunoSEQ multiplex PCR; TCRdb's copy keeps in-frame clones and lacks some. The sample carries 8,000 or so clones, over 65% recorded once. The source material was peripheral blood, sampled from a patient treated with photon-based radiotherapy. The receptors come from a young man with gastric cancer.

The V call is TRBV7-3, the J call TRBJ1-3; no definite D call. The CDR3 runs 14 residues. Germline V CDR1 and CDR2: SGHTA, FQGTGA. Trimming took 11 bases from V and 0 from J, leaving 14 bases between them. DNA for the CDR3: TGTGCCGCCTTATCGGTCTTCTCTGGAAACACCATATATTTT. Residues: CAALSVFSGNTIYF.

This clone was picked up one time. The rearrangement links TRBV5-1 to TRBJ1-1, with a possible D match to TRBD1 (6 bases). The CDR3 loop spans 15 amino acids. Germline V gene sequence: CDR1 SGHRS, CDR2 YFSETQ. Trimming stripped 4 bases from V and 6 bases from J, with 19 bases between. The CDR3 region is CASSTKPIQGAEAFF. CDR3 sequence (DNA): TGCGCCAGCAGCACAAAACCAATACAGGGTGCTGAAGCTTTCTTT.

This clone was counted a single time. The chain joins TRBV7-1 to TRBJ1-1; 8 bases map to TRBD1. TRBV7-1 is an open reading frame, and its role is uncertain. The CDR3 is made up of 12 amino acids. The junction had 7 bases not matched to a gene; V was cut back by 11 bases and J by 5 bases. This chain's CDR3 is CAAGTGQTEAFF. CDR3 nucleotides: TGTGCCGCGGGGACAGGACAGACTGAAGCTTTCTTT.

This clone was recorded a few times. V usage is TRBV29-1 and J usage is TRBJ2-5, with TRBD1 matching over 9 bases. The CDR3 spans 14 residues. Germline V CDR1 and CDR2: SQVTM, ANQGSEA. With V trimmed by 5 bases and J by 2 bases, 6 bases remained unmatched. Here the CDR3 reads CSVPEGQGQETQYF. In DNA, the CDR3 is TGCAGCGTTCCTGAAGGACAGGGGCAAGAGACCCAGTACTTC. Combining the CDR3 with reference TRBV29-1 and TRBJ2-5 gives the whole variable domain SAVISQKPSRDICQRGTSLTIQCQVDSQVTMMFWYRQQPGQSLTLIATANQGSEATYESGFVIDKFPISRPNLTFSTLTVSNMSPEDSSIYLCSVPEGQGQETQYFGPGTRLLVL.

The chain joins TRBV6-1 to TRBJ1-3; possible D gene TRBD1, 5 bases. The CDR3 extends over 15 amino acids. The V end was cut by 1 base, the J end by 8 bases, with 15 bases between. The germline gives CDR1 MNHNS, CDR2 SASEGT. CDR3 bases: TGTGCCAGCAGTGAAGAATTGGGGGTACAACACACCATATATTTT. It yields the protein CASSEELGVQHTIYF.

This clone was observed once. The chain employs TRBV18 and TRBJ1-1; no reliable D call. The CDR3 extends over 13 amino acids. Germline lookup yields CDR1 KGHSH and CDR2 LQKENI. The V gene lost 3 bases and the J gene lost 0 bases, with 5 bases spanning the gap. The CDR3 protein is CASSPAMNTEAFF. The DNA of the CDR3 is TGTGCCAGCTCACCTGCTATGAACACTGAAGCTTTCTTT.

The CDR3 DNA reads TGCGCCGTCTCACCCCTCCACTTT. It codes for CAVSPLHF. V and J are TRBV5-1 and TRBJ1-6; no clear D. This CDR3 has 8 residues. Per germline, CDR1 SGHRS and CDR2 YFSETQ. Trimming removed 10 bases from V and 10 bases from J, with 3 bases in between.

The gene calls are TRBV7-8 and TRBJ1-2; D call uncertain. V lost 1 base to trimming and J lost 5 bases, with 8 bases between them. The length of the CDR3 is 13 residues. Germline lookup yields CDR1 SGHVS and CDR2 FQNEAQ. CDR3 sequence reads: CASSLVAGYGYTF. DNA of the CDR3: TGTGCCAGCAGCTTAGTGGCAGGATATGGCTACACCTTC.

The chain is built from TRBV14 and TRBJ2-1; 8 nucleotides agree with TRBD1. The germline CDR1 and CDR2 sequences are SGHDN and FVKESK. Losses at the gene ends were 1 base for V and 8 bases for J; bases not matched to a gene: 13. The CDR3 extends over 17 amino acids. CDR3 protein: CASSQVAQGVDRDEQFF. The CDR3 region has the DNA TGTGCCAGCAGCCAAGTTGCTCAGGGGGTGGACAGGGATGAGCAGTTCTTC.